This T cell receptor (beta chain) was profiled in a study of CD8 T cells in ankylosing spondylitis. Many counts were recorded for this clonotype. Its antigen remains unidentified. Quantitative molecular-barcoded 5'-RACE generated the TCR beta libraries. Each CDR3 protein gets one entry after TCRdb re-called the 5' RACE reads with MiXCR. The data show under 300,000 distinct CDR3 sequences, 9.5% to 12% seen once. This CDR3 region has 15 residues. V trimming: 5 bases; J trimming: 6 bases; junction bases outside the gene matches: 9. Germline V gene lookup returns CDR1 MNHNS and CDR2 SASEGT. Notes on the study in general: Matched ankylosing spondylitis synovial fluid reportedly contained a significantly enriched population of disease-linked clones. Typical of ankylosing spondylitis blood, it appeared, was a TCR beta motif of several highly homologous variants.

Sequenced sample: blood, either unsorted or a sorted T cell fraction (not recorded which). The source of this sequence is a male donor with ankylosing spondylitis or in good health (not recorded which). The chain carries TRBV6-1 and TRBJ1-3; 8 positions agree with TRBD1. In nucleotides, the CDR3 is TGTGCCAGCAGTCCCCCGGGGACAGGAGAAAACACCATATATTTT. Translated, it gives CASSPPGTGENTIYF.